These 27 T cell receptor beta chains share one sample of origin, sequenced in a study of cytomegalovirus exposure and HLA in healthy donors. Clones were sequenced by immunoSEQ multiplex PCR, and TCRdb holds only the in-frame ones, with some missing. The table has approximately 71,000 clones, approximately 94% seen once. Material for sequencing was PBMCs. These receptors came from a woman between 18 and 30 years old in good health and CMV-seronegative.

Here the CDR3 reads CASSLLQGPWDTEAFF. In nucleotides, the CDR3 is TGTGCCAGCAGCCTTCTGCAGGGGCCCTGGGACACTGAAGCTTTCTTT. This chain uses TRBV7-2 with TRBJ1-1; D may be TRBD1 (6 bases). This CDR3 spans 16 amino acids. V dropped 5 bases and J dropped 3 bases, with 19 bases sitting between them. Germline CDR1 and CDR2: SGHTA and FQGNSA.

The rearrangement joins TRBV7-3 to TRBJ2-6; D is uncertain. Deletions cut 2 bases from V and 0 bases from J, with 8 bases between. The CDR3 is made up of 16 amino acids. Per the germline V gene, CDR1 is SGHTA and CDR2 is FQGTGA. CDR3: CASSLWATSGANVLTF. CDR3 DNA sequence: TGTGCCAGCAGCTTATGGGCAACCTCTGGGGCCAACGTCCTGACTTTC.

This clone was recorded once. The gene calls are TRBV23-1 and TRBJ1-4; possible D gene TRBD1, 5 bases. TRBV23-1 is an open reading frame, and its role is uncertain. V was shortened by 0 bases and J by 1 base, with 9 bases between the two germline ends. The CDR3 covers 16 residues. The CDR3 DNA reads TGCGCCAGCAGTCAATCGGCCAGGGTAACTAATGAAAAACTGTTTTTT. This gives the protein CASSQSARVTNEKLFF.

This chain connects TRBV7-2 to TRBJ2-3; 11 bases agree with TRBD2. After removal of 4 bases from V and 4 bases from J, the junction contained 4 bases not matched to a gene. The CDR3 runs 15 residues. In germline, CDR1 is SGHTA, CDR2 FQGNSA. The CDR3 sequence is CASSSSGGRSDTQYF. In DNA, the CDR3 is TGTGCCAGCAGCTCTAGCGGGGGGAGGTCAGATACGCAGTATTTT.

This chain connects TRBV27 to TRBJ2-7; TRBD1 might be the D (5 bases). Germline lookup yields CDR1 MNHEY and CDR2 SMNVEV (reference sequence). V lost 6 bases and J 6 bases, leaving 15 bases between the germline ends. This CDR3 has 13 amino acids. The CDR3 DNA reads TGTGCCAGCAGCCCCAGACAGACCGGCGAGCAGTACTTC. Its translation: CASSPRQTGEQYF.

This chain uses TRBV4-3 with TRBJ2-5, with 8 bases that match TRBD2. Germline trimming cut 2 bases from V and 5 bases from J; bases unmatched to any gene: 7. This CDR3 spans 15 amino acids. CDR1 and CDR2 from the germline V gene are LGHNA and YSLEER. The DNA for the CDR3 is TGCGCCAGCAGCCAAACCTTCGGGGGGGCCGAGACCCAGTACTTC. As protein: CASSQTFGGAETQYF.

The genes are TRBV5-6 and TRBJ1-4; D is unclear. Per the germline V gene, CDR1 is SGHDT and CDR2 is YYEEEE. The CDR3 loop spans 13 amino acids. Trimming pared 5 bases from V and 6 bases from J, leaving 11 bases between. The CDR3 loop reads CASRGLFDEKLFF. The CDR3 bases are TGTGCCAGCAGGGGCCTCTTCGATGAAAAACTGTTTTTT. Variable domain in full (rest from reference TRBV5-6 and TRBJ1-4): DAGVTQSPTHLIKTRGQQVTLRCSPKSGHDTVSWYQQALGQGPQFIFQYYEEEERQRGNFPDRFSGHQFPNYSSELNVNALLLGDSALYLCASRGLFDEKLFFGSGTQLSVL.

This chain joins TRBV7-9 and TRBJ2-3; D is ambiguous. The ends were cut back, 2 bases at V and 4 bases at J, with 13 bases in the middle. Germline loops: CDR1 SEHNR, CDR2 FQNEAQ (reference sequence). CDR3 length equals 15 residues. The CDR3 DNA is TGTGCCAGCAGCTTACCGGAGACGAGATCAGATACGCAGTATTTT. Its translation: CASSLPETRSDTQYF.

CDR3 sequence reads: CASSPTGPKNIQYF. The DNA for the CDR3 is TGTGCCAGCAGCCCGACAGGGCCCAAAAACATTCAGTACTTC. The V and J genes are TRBV6-1 and TRBJ2-4, with 7 bases that match TRBD1. Germline CDR1 reads MNHNS; CDR2 reads SASEGT. V gave up 6 bases and J gave up 2 bases; unmatched junction bases: 4. The CDR3 length is 14 residues.

V is TRBV29-1 and J is TRBJ1-1; D not resolved. This CDR3 is built from 13 residues. V dropped 4 bases and J dropped 0 bases, with 9 bases sitting between them. CDR1 is SQVTM and CDR2 is ANQGSEA in the germline V gene. CDR3 residues: CSVAGRMNTEAFF. The CDR3 bases are TGCAGCGTTGCCGGGAGAATGAACACTGAAGCTTTCTTT. Using reference TRBV29-1 and TRBJ1-1 for the parts outside the CDR3, the full variable domain is SAVISQKPSRDICQRGTSLTIQCQVDSQVTMMFWYRQQPGQSLTLIATANQGSEATYESGFVIDKFPISRPNLTFSTLTVSNMSPEDSSIYLCSVAGRMNTEAFFGQGTRLTVV.

This rearrangement joins TRBV7-3 to TRBJ1-1, with D possibly matching TRBD1 (6 bases). Germline CDR1 reads SGHTA; CDR2 reads FQGTGA. With 6 bases removed from V and 4 bases from J, the gap between germline ends came to 15 bases. The CDR3 has 14 residues. Written as DNA, the CDR3 is TGTGCCAGCAGTTCGGACAGTTCGGGCACTGAAGCTTTCTTT. Translating it yields CASSSDSSGTEAFF.

The chain joins TRBV7-3 to TRBJ1-6, with 8 bases identical to TRBD1. CDR3 length: 16 residues. Germline loops: CDR1 SGHTA, CDR2 FQGTGA. V lost 0 bases to trimming and J lost 10 bases; unmatched junction nucleotides: 8. The CDR3 loop is CASSLTKNRGWSPLHF. For the CDR3, the DNA is TGTGCCAGCAGCTTAACGAAGAACAGGGGGTGGTCACCCCTCCACTTT.

This clone has only one observation. CDR3 nucleotide sequence: TGTGCCAGCACCCTAGTGGCTAGTTTGGGCAATGAGCAGTTCTTC. Its protein is CASTLVASLGNEQFF. The J gene is TRBJ2-1, the V gene TRBV27; the D is unclear. CDR1 is MNHEY, CDR2 SMNVEV, per germline (reference sequence). V was trimmed by 7 bases and J by 6 bases, leaving 19 bases between them. The CDR3 contains 15 residues.

The rearrangement joins TRBV30 to TRBJ2-2; D not certain. CDR3 length: 13 amino acids. CDR1 is GTSNPN and CDR2 is SVGIG in the germline V gene (reference sequence). V lost 0 bases, J lost 4 bases, and 6 bases lay in between. CDR3 protein: CAWSVLVTGELFF. The DNA for the CDR3 is TGTGCCTGGAGTGTACTGGTCACCGGGGAGCTGTTTTTT.

The J gene is TRBJ2-5, the V gene TRBV7-9; tentatively, D is TRBD2 (6 bases). CDR3 size: 14 residues. V gave up 5 bases and J gave up 5 bases, with 15 bases separating them. Germline CDR1 and CDR2: SEHNR and FQNEAQ (reference sequence). CDR3 loop: CASSPTSLAETQYF. CDR3 sequence (DNA): TGTGCCAGCAGCCCTACTAGCTTAGCGGAGACCCAGTACTTC.

The V and J genes are TRBV18 and TRBJ1-4; D ambiguous. The V gene lost 0 bases and the J gene lost 4 bases, with 6 bases spanning the gap. This CDR3 is 14 amino acids long. From germline, CDR1 is KGHSH and CDR2 LQKENI. In DNA, the CDR3 is TGTGCCAGCTCACCACCTGGACTTAATGAAAAACTGTTTTTT. Amino acid sequence: CASSPPGLNEKLFF. The variable domain in full, completed from reference TRBV18 and TRBJ1-4, reads NAGVMQNPRHLVRRRGQEARLRCSPMKGHSHVYWYRQLPEEGLKFMVYLQKENIIDESGMPKERFSAEFPKEGPSILRIQQVVRGDSAAYFCASSPPGLNEKLFFGSGTQLSVL.

This clone was detected a few times. V and J are TRBV28 and TRBJ2-7, with D perhaps TRBD1 (6 bases). The CDR3 covers 16 residues. The V and J ends lost 5 bases and 2 bases respectively, with 19 bases between them. Germline V lookup: CDR1 MDHEN, CDR2 SYDVKM. CDR3 loop: CASSVPYRDTTYEQYF. CDR3 sequence (DNA): TGTGCCAGCAGTGTCCCATACCGGGACACTACCTACGAGCAGTACTTC.

The chain joins TRBV11-3 to TRBJ2-1; 8 bases fit TRBD2. The germline V gene encodes CDR1 SGHNT and CDR2 YENEEA. The CDR3 covers 14 residues. V dropped 5 bases and J dropped 4; count of bases not matched to a gene: 4. CDR3 nucleotide sequence: TGTGCCAGCAGCCCCGGGGGGGGTTACAATGAGCAGTTCTTC. It translates to CASSPGGGYNEQFF.

The chain is built from TRBV5-4 and TRBJ2-1, with D perhaps matching TRBD2 (6 bases). Deletions cut 2 bases from V and 6 bases from J, with 12 bases between. This CDR3 has 14 amino acids. Germline values: CDR1 SGHNT, CDR2 YYREEE (reference sequence). Here the CDR3 DNA reads TGTGCCAGCAGCTTAAACGGACTACCCAATGAGCAGTTCTTC. It specifies CASSLNGLPNEQFF. Together with reference TRBV5-4 and TRBJ2-1, the CDR3 gives the full variable domain: ETGVTQSPTHLIKTRGQQVTLRCSSQSGHNTVSWYQQALGQGPQFIFQYYREEENGRGNFPPRFSGLQFPNYSSELNVNALELDDSALYLCASSLNGLPNEQFFGPGTRLTVL.

The chain links TRBV6-1 to TRBJ1-1, with D possibly TRBD1 on 5 matching bases. This CDR3 region has 13 residues. V was cut by 3 bases and J by 7 bases, with 12 bases left in between. Looked up from germline, CDR1 is MNHNS and CDR2 is SASEGT. The CDR3: CASSDIQGGEAFF. Written as DNA, the CDR3 is TGTGCCAGCAGTGATATCCAGGGTGGTGAAGCTTTCTTT.

The chain combines TRBV4-3 with TRBJ2-3; 7 bases fit TRBD1. Per the germline V gene, CDR1 is LGHNA and CDR2 is YSLEER. This CDR3 has 18 residues. Trimming removed 0 bases from V and 1 base from J; junction bases left unmatched: 10. Here the CDR3 DNA reads TGCGCCAGCAGCCAAGAGACTTTTACAGGGGTTCGCACAGATACGCAGTATTTT. This encodes CASSQETFTGVRTDTQYF.

The rearrangement joins TRBV28 to TRBJ2-3; D unclear. Germline V CDR1 and CDR2: MDHEN, SYDVKM. CDR3 length: 15 amino acids. Trimming removed 5 bases at V and 3 bases at J, with 15 bases between. CDR3 residues: CASSPLRSLTDTQYF. In DNA, the CDR3 is TGTGCCAGCAGTCCTCTCCGCAGTTTAACAGATACGCAGTATTTT.

The gene calls are TRBV10-3 and TRBJ2-3; 8 bases match TRBD2. Per the germline V gene, CDR1 is ENHRY and CDR2 is SYGVKD. The CDR3 is 15 amino acids. Trimming removed 3 bases from V and 3 bases from J; junction bases left unmatched: 5. The chain's CDR3 is CAISDTGRGTDTQYF. CDR3 sequence (DNA): TGTGCCATCAGTGATACCGGGAGGGGTACAGATACGCAGTATTTT.

This sequence joins TRBV10-3 and TRBJ2-3, with a weak D call TRBD2 (6 bases). Looked up from germline, CDR1 is ENHRY and CDR2 is SYGVKD. The CDR3 covers 17 residues. The germline V and J ends were trimmed by 2 bases and 1 base, with 16 bases remaining between them. The CDR3 DNA reads as TGTGCCATCAGTGAGGGGGGTGGGAGGAGGGGCACAGATACGCAGTATTTT. Its translation: CAISEGGGRRGTDTQYF.

This chain joins TRBV7-2 and TRBJ2-5, with 8 nucleotides matching TRBD2. The V segment lost 2 bases and the J segment 2 bases; nucleotides outside the gene matches: 4. This CDR3 contains 15 residues. From germline, CDR1 is SGHTA and CDR2 FQGNSA. The CDR3 protein is CASSLRGGHQETQYF. The CDR3 DNA follows: TGTGCCAGCAGCTTACGGGGGGGACATCAAGAGACCCAGTACTTC. The whole variable domain, remainder taken from reference TRBV7-2 and TRBJ2-5, is GAGVSQSPSNKVTEKGKDVELRCDPISGHTALYWYRQSLGQGLEFLIYFQGNSAPDKSGLPSDRFSAERTGGSVSTLTIQRTQQEDSAVYLCASSLRGGHQETQYFGPGTRLLVL.

The CDR3 DNA sequence: TGTGCCAGCAGCTTAAAGTCGGAAGAGACCCAGTACTTC. The encoded protein is CASSLKSEETQYF. This chain connects TRBV13 to TRBJ2-5; D not certain. Between the trimmed V and J ends, which lost 2 bases and 3 bases, there was a span of 7 bases. Looked up from germline, CDR1 is PRHDT and CDR2 is FYEKMQ (reference sequence). This CDR3 region has 13 residues. The variable domain in full, completed from reference TRBV13 and TRBJ2-5, reads AAGVIQSPRHLIKEKRETATLKCYPIPRHDTVYWYQQGPGQDPQFLISFYEKMQSDKGSIPDRFSAQQFSDYHSELNMSSLELGDSALYFCASSLKSEETQYFGPGTRLLVL.

The chain links TRBV18 to TRBJ1-3; tentative D call: TRBD1 (5 bases). CDR3 length: 17 amino acids. Germline loops: CDR1 KGHSH, CDR2 LQKENI. The V end was cut by 0 bases, the J end by 0 bases, with 12 bases between. Written as DNA, the CDR3 is TGTGCCAGCTCACCACCCGGCAGGGTTCTCTCTGGAAACACCATATATTTT. Translation gives CASSPPGRVLSGNTIYF. The full variable domain, in which reference TRBV18 and TRBJ1-3 provide the parts outside the CDR3, is NAGVMQNPRHLVRRRGQEARLRCSPMKGHSHVYWYRQLPEEGLKFMVYLQKENIIDESGMPKERFSAEFPKEGPSILRIQQVVRGDSAAYFCASSPPGRVLSGNTIYFGEGSWLTVV.